This T cell receptor beta chain was sequenced for a study of T cells in Graves' hyperthyroidism and ophthalmopathy. Germline CDR1 SQVTM, CDR2 ANQGSEA. The CDR3 has 14 residues. V trimming: 6 bases; J trimming: 6 bases; junction bases outside the gene matches: 8. Diagnosing involved the use of clinical symptoms, serum thyroxine and TRAb, thyroid ultrasound and orbital computed tomography. Each 10 ml fresh peripheral blood draw supplied the PBMCs. This clonotype was observed at least ten times. The antigen remains unidentified. TCR beta CDR3 regions were amplified from RNA. The HTBI primer set served for first-round RT-PCR of the TCR CDR3. TCRdb re-analysed the multiplex PCR reads in MiXCR, keeping a single row per CDR3 protein. The sample consists of 250,000 to 300,000 distinct CDR3 sequences, approximately 14% of them appearing once. Overall study findings and caveats: Appearing also in blood were most of the thyroid clonotypes expanded above 0.001. Researchers report that a 13 V-J model separated ophthalmopathy from stable hyperthyroidism.

This chain connects TRBV29-1 to TRBJ1-5, with 10 bases identical to TRBD1. This clonotype was sampled from a woman between 40 and 55 years old with Graves' hyperthyroidism that later progressed to Graves' ophthalmopathy. Sequenced material: blood. CDR3 DNA sequence: TGCAGCGTCGGGATGGGACAGGGGTCTCAGCCCCAGCATTTT. As protein: CSVGMGQGSQPQHF. Using reference TRBV29-1 and TRBJ1-5 for the parts outside the CDR3, the full variable domain is SAVISQKPSRDICQRGTSLTIQCQVDSQVTMMFWYRQQPGQSLTLIATANQGSEATYESGFVIDKFPISRPNLTFSTLTVSNMSPEDSSIYLCSVGMGQGSQPQHFGDGTRLSIL.